The 30 T cell receptor beta chains in this list originate from one sample, sequenced in a study of post-analysis software for immune sequencing data (dated by TCRdb to between 2014 and 2016). Study-level results and caveats: Significantly higher frequencies in patients than in controls were found for a few TRBV segments, including TRBV5-6, TRBV5-1 and TRBV20-1.

What these receptors recognize is not known. Library prep was done by PCR. Sequencing instrument: Illumina HiSeq 2500. Unique molecular identifiers were incorporated into TCR beta cDNA libraries to reduce PCR and sequencing biases. TCRdb trimmed the raw reads at Q25, called clones with MiXCR and kept productive beta chains. Each entry merges the rows of one CDR3 protein and shows their most common DNA and genes. The sample yields over 250,000 distinct CDR3 sequences; around 34% were counted once. The ten largest make up approximately 4.6% of the sample. The sample taken for sequencing was blood. These receptors came from a girl aged 5-17 years with multiple sclerosis.

The chain recombines TRBV28 with TRBJ2-1; D might be TRBD2 (5 bases). Germline V gives CDR1 MDHEN, CDR2 SYDVKM. The CDR3 totals 13 residues. V was cut by 8 bases and J by 5 bases, with 13 bases left in between. CDR3 sequence (DNA): TGTGCCAGCCGGGGTTCCCTTAACAATGAGCAGTTCTTC. This encodes CASRGSLNNEQFF.

This clonotype has ten or more counts. This chain connects TRBV20-1 to TRBJ2-5; 7 nucleotides agree with TRBD2. The V gene's germline CDR1 is DFQATT and CDR2 SNEGSKA (reference sequence). Trimming removed 3 bases from V and 4 bases from J; junction bases left unmatched: 5. CDR3 size: 13 residues. The CDR3 DNA sequence: TGCAGTGCTAGCCTCCCGGGAGGAGAGACCCAGTACTTC. Protein sequence: CSASLPGGETQYF.

This clonotype was found many times. CDR3 coding DNA: TGTGCCAGCAGTGGTCAGGGAGGGATGAACACTGAAGCTTTCTTT. It encodes CASSGQGGMNTEAFF. The V gene is TRBV7-8, the J gene TRBJ1-1; maybe TRBD1 (5 bases). Trimming took 6 bases from V and 0 from J, leaving 14 bases between them. The CDR3 has 15 residues. The germline V gene has CDR1 SGHVS and CDR2 FQNEAQ.

This clonotype was observed a few times. The chain carries TRBV19 and TRBJ2-5, with D possibly being TRBD2 (6 bases). Looked up from germline, CDR1 is LNHDA and CDR2 is SQIVND (reference sequence). V dropped 4 bases and J dropped 2 bases, with 14 bases sitting between them. This CDR3 spans 15 amino acids. CDR3 bases: TGTGCCAGTAGTAGCTCCCGGGGACTTCAAGAGACCCAGTACTTC. Translation: CASSSSRGLQETQYF.

A few counts support this clonotype. A much larger clonotype is one base distant, so this may be a read error. The chain couples TRBV6-1 to TRBJ2-3; D not resolved. Germline V gene sequence: CDR1 MNHNS, CDR2 SASEGT. The CDR3 covers 14 residues. CDR3 coding DNA: TGTGCCAGCAGGGAAGAATCTTGGGGATCCTTTCAGTATTTT. Translated: CASREESWGSFQYF.

This clonotype was seen a handful of times. The CDR3 sequence: CASSQSPLGYTF. As DNA, the CDR3 is TGTGCCAGCAGCCAATCGCCGCTTGGCTACACCTTC. J is TRBJ1-2 and V is TRBV16; D unresolved. Trimming cost V 0 bases and J 7 bases, with 6 bases left between them. Germline V gene data show CDR1 as KGHSY and CDR2 as FQNENV. The CDR3 is 12 residues long. The entire variable domain, with the rest obtained from reference TRBV16 and TRBJ1-2, is as follows: GEEVAQTPKHLVRGEGQKAKLYCAPIKGHSYVFWYQQVLKNEFKFLISFQNENVFDETGMPKERFSAKCLPNSPCSLEIQATKLEDSAVYFCASSQSPLGYTFGSGTRLTVV.

Notes on this clonotype: Germline and junction disagree at one end, which may indicate a read error. The chain joins TRBV12-3 or TRBV12-4 to TRBJ1-6; 7 bases match TRBD1. There are 14 residues in the CDR3. The CDR3 loop is CASSSTGNDSPPHF. The CDR3 DNA reads as TGTGCCAGCAGTTCGACAGGGAACGATTCACCCCCCCACTTT.

This clonotype was recorded a few times. This could be a read error, since a much larger clone is one nucleotide away. The chain is built from TRBV20-1 and TRBJ2-7; the D gene is possibly TRBD1 (5 bases). V dropped 3 bases and J dropped 7 bases, with 19 bases sitting between them. Germline CDR1 is DFQATT and CDR2 is SNEGSKA (reference sequence). The CDR3 totals 14 residues. DNA for the CDR3: TGCAGTGCTAGTATAAGGCCTGGGGCCAATGAGCAGTACTTC. Its protein product is CSASIRPGANEQYF.

This clonotype showed up just a few times. The gene calls are TRBV20-1 and TRBJ1-1; D is uncertain. V was shortened by 8 bases and J by 0 bases, with 10 bases between the two germline ends. Germline-derived CDR1 and CDR2 are DFQATT and SNEGSKA (reference sequence). The CDR3 has 12 amino acids. In DNA, the CDR3 is TGCAGTTCCCGGGTGCTGAACACTGAAGCTTTCTTT. This translates into CSSRVLNTEAFF.

A word on this clonotype: A much larger clone sits a single nucleotide away, making a read error possible. This chain joins TRBV20-1 and TRBJ2-1, with 15 bases fitting TRBD2. Germline V lookup: CDR1 DFQATT, CDR2 SNEGSKA (reference sequence). CDR3 length: 18 residues. Germline trimming cut 0 bases from V and 4 bases from J; bases unmatched to any gene: 7. The CDR3 loop is CSARDGLAGGPGYNEQFF. CDR3 nucleotides: TGCAGTGCTAGAGACGGACTAGCGGGAGGGCCCGGGTACAATGAGCAGTTCTTC.

This clonotype has at least ten counts. The V and J genes are TRBV11-2 and TRBJ2-1, with TRBD2 as a possible D gene (5 bases). The CDR3 runs to 11 residues. Trimming removed 2 bases from V and 9 bases from J, with 5 bases in between. Per germline, CDR1 SGHAT and CDR2 FQNNGV. CDR3 sequence: CASSLRGEQFF. CDR3 nucleotide sequence: TGTGCCAGCAGCTTACGGGGTGAGCAGTTCTTC. Complete variable domain (other parts from reference TRBV11-2 and TRBJ2-1): EAGVAQSPRYKIIEKRQSVAFWCNPISGHATLYWYQQILGQGPKLLIQFQNNGVVDDSQLPKDRFSAERLKGVDSTLKIQPAKLEDSAVYLCASSLRGEQFFGPGTRLTVL.

Turning to this clonotype: This may stem from a read error, because a much larger clone lies one nucleotide away. The chain employs TRBV7-8 and TRBJ1-4, with D uncertain. Germline assignment: CDR1 SGHVS and CDR2 FQNEAQ. CDR3 length: 14 residues. In DNA, the CDR3 is TGTGCCAGCAGCGCAAGACCCAGTGGAGAAAAACGGTTTTTT. Residues: CASSARPSGEKRFF.

This chain links TRBV6-1 with TRBJ2-2; perhaps TRBD2 as D (6 bases). V shed 1 base and J shed 4 bases, with 16 bases lying between them. The CDR3 covers 17 residues. Looked up from germline, CDR1 is MNHNS and CDR2 is SASEGT. The chain's CDR3 is CASSEESGGVSTGELFF. CDR3 coding DNA: TGTGCCAGCAGTGAAGAGTCCGGCGGGGTTTCCACCGGGGAGCTGTTTTTT.

This clonotype was observed a few times. This may arise from a read error, as a much more abundant clone is one base away. V is TRBV15 and J is TRBJ2-5; D ambiguous. Germline CDR1 is LNHNV and CDR2 is YYDKDF (reference sequence). This CDR3 has 15 residues. Trimming left V 6 bases short and J 6 bases short, with 20 bases between. The DNA for the CDR3 is TGTGCCACCAGTATAACAAGAGGACCGCAGCAGACCCAGTACTTC. It yields the protein CATSITRGPQQTQYF.

The gene calls are TRBV6-5 and TRBJ2-5; D uncertain. The CDR3 totals 14 residues. CDR1 MNHEY and CDR2 SVGAGI come from the germline V gene. The V gene lost 5 bases and the J gene lost 0 bases, with 10 bases spanning the gap. CDR3 DNA sequence: TGTGCCAGCAGTCTAACGAACCACCAAGAGACCCAGTACTTC. Protein: CASSLTNHQETQYF.

This clonotype was counted once. This chain joins TRBV5-1 and TRBJ2-3; TRBD2 aligns across 7 bases. This CDR3 comprises 14 residues. Germline-derived CDR1 and CDR2 are SGHRS and YFSETQ. Trimming took 2 bases from V and 6 from J; bases not matched to a gene: 6. The CDR3 DNA reads as TGCGCCAGCAGCTTCGGGAGGCGGGAGGATACGCAGTATTTT. It translates to CASSFGRREDTQYF.

The chain links TRBV7-3 to TRBJ2-1; tentative D call: TRBD2 (5 bases). In germline, CDR1 is SGHTA, CDR2 FQGTGA. V shed 3 bases and J shed 8 bases, with 11 bases lying between them. The CDR3 loop spans 13 amino acids. The chain's CDR3 is CASSFRGNDEQFF. CDR3 coding DNA: TGTGCCAGCAGCTTTCGGGGTAACGATGAGCAGTTCTTC.

Only a few counts were recorded for this clonotype. The J gene is TRBJ2-1, the V gene TRBV11-2; 10 nucleotides agree with TRBD2. J lost 6 bases, V lost 5 bases, and 7 bases had no gene match. Germline CDR1 is SGHAT and CDR2 is FQNNGV. This CDR3 spans 15 amino acids. In nucleotides, the CDR3 is TGTGCCAGCAGCCTACGAGCGGGAGGGGGCAATGAGCAGTTCTTC. As protein: CASSLRAGGGNEQFF.

The chain is built from TRBV7-2 and TRBJ1-6; 8 nucleotides agree with TRBD1. J was trimmed by 8 bases and V by 5 bases; bases with no gene match: 8. CDR1 is SGHTA, CDR2 FQGNSA, per germline. This CDR3 comprises 15 residues. The CDR3 nucleotides are TGTGCCAGCAGCCCCCGACAGGGGCTCGATTCACCCCTCCACTTT. This translates into CASSPRQGLDSPLHF.

In this sample, this clonotype turned up a few times. The gene calls are TRBV5-1 and TRBJ2-7, with D unresolved. Germline values: CDR1 SGHRS, CDR2 YFSETQ. Trimming removed 3 bases at V and 7 bases at J, with 11 bases between. This CDR3 is built from 12 residues. The CDR3, as DNA: TGCGCCAGCAGCTCCGATGGCAATGAGCAGTACTTC. Protein product: CASSSDGNEQYF.

The chain combines TRBV4-1 with TRBJ2-7; D is possibly TRBD1 or TRBD2 (5 bases each). The V end was cut by 1 base, the J end by 2 bases, with 15 bases between. Germline-derived CDR1 and CDR2 are MGHRA and YSYEKL. This CDR3 has 16 residues. In DNA, the CDR3 is TGCGCCAGCAGCCAAGTCCGGGACGGCACAACCTACGAGCAGTACTTC. Protein product: CASSQVRDGTTYEQYF.

This clonotype has a count of ten or more. The chain couples TRBV7-8 to TRBJ1-1, with D maybe TRBD1 (5 bases). The germline gives CDR1 SGHVS, CDR2 FQNEAQ. The CDR3 loop spans 13 amino acids. V dropped 6 bases and J dropped 2 bases, with 10 bases sitting between them. The chain's CDR3 is CASRSDRNTEAFF. CDR3 in DNA: TGTGCCAGCAGATCAGACAGAAACACTGAAGCTTTCTTT.

Of note for this clonotype: One base away lies a much larger clone, so this may be a sequencing read error. The CDR3 nucleotides are TGTGCCAGCAGCTACTTTCCGGCCGGCTACGGGAATGAGCAGTACTTC. Residues: CASSYFPAGYGNEQYF. This rearrangement joins TRBV7-2 to TRBJ2-5; D possibly corresponds to TRBD2 (5 bases). CDR3 length equals 16 residues. Trimming shortened V by 4 bases and J by 11 bases, and 26 bases separated the two germline ends. In germline, CDR1 is SGHTA, CDR2 FQGNSA.

The rearrangement joins TRBV2 to TRBJ2-3; 7 bases match TRBD1. The trim removed 6 bases at V and 3 bases at J, leaving 6 bases unmatched. Germline assignment: CDR1 SNHLY and CDR2 FYNNEI. The length of the CDR3 is 14 residues. The CDR3 nucleotides read TGTGCCAGCAGGAGACAGGGAGTGACAGATACGCAGTATTTT. Amino acid sequence: CASRRQGVTDTQYF.

This clonotype was seen many times. The V and J genes are TRBV6-1 and TRBJ2-3; 10 bases are shared with TRBD2. CDR1 is MNHNS and CDR2 is SASEGT in the germline V gene. The trim removed 5 bases at V and 2 bases at J, leaving 7 bases unmatched. This CDR3 has 16 amino acids. The CDR3 sequence is CASSLWTSGNTDTQYF. The CDR3 DNA sequence: TGTGCCAGCAGTTTATGGACTAGCGGAAACACAGATACGCAGTATTTT.

In its sample, this clonotype was seen many times. CDR3: CASSESGVYANPYF. The CDR3 region has the DNA TGTGCCAGCAGTGAGTCAGGGGTGTACGCGAATCCGTACTTC. This sequence joins TRBV2 and TRBJ2-5, with D possibly TRBD1 on 6 matching bases. This CDR3 is built from 14 residues. Deletions cut 3 bases from V and 13 bases from J, with 21 bases between. Germline CDR1 is SNHLY and CDR2 is FYNNEI. Full variable domain (rest looked up from reference TRBV2 and TRBJ2-5): EPEVTQTPSHQVTQMGQEVILRCVPISNHLYFYWYRQILGQKVEFLVSFYNNEISEKSEIFDDQFSVERPDGSNFTLKIRSTKLEDSAMYFCASSESGVYANPYFGPGTRLLVL.

This clonotype was seen at least ten times. The CDR3 coding sequence is TGTGCCAGCAGCCCGAGGACTATTTACAATGAGCAGTTCTTC. This translates into CASSPRTIYNEQFF. This chain joins TRBV7-2 and TRBJ2-1; D may be TRBD2 (6 bases). The germline V and J ends were trimmed by 5 bases and 4 bases, with 12 bases remaining between them. The CDR3 is 14 amino acids. Germline V gene data show CDR1 as SGHTA and CDR2 as FQGNSA.

About this clonotype itself: Given a much more abundant clone one base away, this may be a read error. V usage is TRBV5-1 and J usage is TRBJ2-7; 11 nucleotides align to TRBD2. In germline, CDR1 is SGHRS, CDR2 YFSETQ. This CDR3 contains 16 residues. With V trimmed by 3 bases and J by 7 bases, 12 bases remained unmatched. CDR3 residues: CASSWPPSGRWNEQYF. The CDR3 coding sequence is TGCGCCAGCAGCTGGCCTCCTAGCGGGAGGTGGAATGAGCAGTACTTC.

In its sample, this clonotype was seen many times. The chain employs TRBV29-1 and TRBJ2-3, with TRBD1 identical over 8 bases. Trimming at V came to 6 bases and at J to 4 bases, leaving 6 bases not matched to a gene. CDR1 and CDR2 (germline): SQVTM, ANQGSEA. The CDR3 contains 13 residues. CDR3 loop: CSVGRGPADTQYF. CDR3 in DNA: TGCAGCGTCGGCAGGGGGCCGGCAGATACGCAGTATTTT.

As regards this clonotype: This clone may be a read error of a much larger clone one base away. V and J are TRBV5-1 and TRBJ2-5; 9 nucleotides line up with TRBD2. This CDR3 comprises 15 residues. Germline CDR1 reads SGHRS; CDR2 reads YFSETQ. Here the CDR3 reads CASRGSGGIQETRYF. CDR3 DNA sequence: TGCGCCAGCAGAGGGAGCGGGGGGATCCAAGAGACCCGGTACTTC.